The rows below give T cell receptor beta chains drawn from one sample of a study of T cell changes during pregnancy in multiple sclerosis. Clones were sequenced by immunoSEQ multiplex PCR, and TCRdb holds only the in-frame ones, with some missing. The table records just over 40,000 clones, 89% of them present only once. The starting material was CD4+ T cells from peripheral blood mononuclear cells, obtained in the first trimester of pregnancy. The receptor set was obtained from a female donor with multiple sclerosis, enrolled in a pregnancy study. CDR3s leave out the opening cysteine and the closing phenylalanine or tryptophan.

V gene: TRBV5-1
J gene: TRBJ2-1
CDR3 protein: ASSTSPGVRGNEQF

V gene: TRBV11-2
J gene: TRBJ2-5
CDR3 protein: ASSFGWGGLETQY

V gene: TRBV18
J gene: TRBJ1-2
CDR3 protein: ASSLQGAFNYGYT

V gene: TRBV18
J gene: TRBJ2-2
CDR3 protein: ASRELAENTGELF

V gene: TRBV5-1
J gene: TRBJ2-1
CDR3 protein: ASSLGRGGAFSSYNEQF

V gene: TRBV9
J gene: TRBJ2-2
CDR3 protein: ASREAAGQETGELF

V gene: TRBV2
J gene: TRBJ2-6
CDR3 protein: ASGRQGFSGANVLT

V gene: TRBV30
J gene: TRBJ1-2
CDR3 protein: ACQGAGYGYT

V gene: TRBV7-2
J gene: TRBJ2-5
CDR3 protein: ASSLAGGGVETQY

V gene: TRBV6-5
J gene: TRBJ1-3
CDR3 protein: ASSYSAEQGNTIY

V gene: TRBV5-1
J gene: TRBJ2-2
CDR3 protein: ASSLGTENTGELF

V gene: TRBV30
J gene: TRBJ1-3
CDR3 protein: AWSSGKGGNTIY

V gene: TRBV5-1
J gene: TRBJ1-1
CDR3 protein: ASSLGANTEAF

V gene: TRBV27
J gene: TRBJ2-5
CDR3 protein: ASSLQNQETQY

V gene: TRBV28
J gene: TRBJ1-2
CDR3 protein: ASSPTDHRGYGYT

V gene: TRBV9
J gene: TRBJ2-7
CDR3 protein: ASSVKSEGGYEQY

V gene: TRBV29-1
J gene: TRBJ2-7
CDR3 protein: SVKEGLAGGSSEQY

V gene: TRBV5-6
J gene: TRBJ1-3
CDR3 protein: ASSLWANIGNTIY

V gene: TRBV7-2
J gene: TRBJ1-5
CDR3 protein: ASNKGSGRQQPQH

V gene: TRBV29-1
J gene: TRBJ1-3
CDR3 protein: SVATGVSGNTIY

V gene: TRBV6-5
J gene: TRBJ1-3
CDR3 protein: ASIATGAGNTIY

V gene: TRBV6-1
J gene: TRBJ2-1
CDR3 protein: ASSDRGTPQDEQF

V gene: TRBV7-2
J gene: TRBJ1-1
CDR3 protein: ASSLVGTGNTEAF

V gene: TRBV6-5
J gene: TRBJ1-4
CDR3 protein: ASSYSGGSLEKLF

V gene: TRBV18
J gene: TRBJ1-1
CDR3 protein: ASSVGVNTEAF

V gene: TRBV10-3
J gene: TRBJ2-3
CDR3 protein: AIRGQGVTDTQY

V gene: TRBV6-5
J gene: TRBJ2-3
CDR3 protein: ASRTGADTQY

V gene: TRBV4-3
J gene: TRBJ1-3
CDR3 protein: ASSQLAGQFSGNTIY

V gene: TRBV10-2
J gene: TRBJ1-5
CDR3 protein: ASKEGGPGRIGRSNQPQH

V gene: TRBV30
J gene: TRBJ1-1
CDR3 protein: ASTRTTGTEAF

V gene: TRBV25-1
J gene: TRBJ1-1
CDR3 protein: ASSDGWLNTEAF

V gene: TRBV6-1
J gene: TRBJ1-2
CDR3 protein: ASSERQGRLYT

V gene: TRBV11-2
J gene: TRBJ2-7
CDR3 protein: AHRGADEQY

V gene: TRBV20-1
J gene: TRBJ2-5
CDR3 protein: SLGLETQY

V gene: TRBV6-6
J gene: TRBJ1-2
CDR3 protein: ASSYRDSQLNYGYT

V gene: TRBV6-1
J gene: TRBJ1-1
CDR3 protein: ASRGHLLNTEAF